The rows below give T cell receptor beta chains drawn from one sample of a study of shared clonotypes between healthy human individuals. The assay was immunoSEQ multiplex PCR, and TCRdb's table has in-frame clones only and misses some. Of 1 million to 1.3 million clones in the sample, more than 75% were seen once. The sequencing sample was made of memory CD4+ T cells from PBMCs. Source of these receptors: a young man in good health. Some clones in this sample may be carry-over from other donors' samples. Each CDR3 is given with its conserved first and last residue. A D gene is named only where the DNA matches it firmly. Size is stated for part of the rows, as once, few or many counts, or as a class when the clone is expanded.

NA	TRBV7-9	15	TRBJ2-7	NA	TGTGCCAGCAGCTTTAACTCGGGTCCGTTGGGGGAGCAGTACTTC	CASSFNSGPLGEQYF
NA	TRBV2	12	TRBJ2-7	TRBD2	TGTGCCAGCCGACTAGCGGGAGTCGAGCAGTACTTC	CASRLAGVEQYF
NA	TRBV28	16	TRBJ2-5	NA	TGTGCCAGCAGTTCCCCGGGGCAGGGAGGTTTGGAGACCCAGTACTTC	CASSSPGQGGLETQYF
NA	TRBV11-1	14	TRBJ1-2	NA	TGTGCCAGCAGCTTAGTTGGGACTAACTATGGCTACACCTTC	CASSLVGTNYGYTF
few	TRBV18	15	TRBJ1-5	NA	TGTGCCAGCTCACCGAGAGGGGACGGCAATCAGCCCCAGCATTTT	CASSPRGDGNQPQHF
NA	TRBV19	15	TRBJ2-1	NA	TGTGCCAGTAGTGCCTCGGGACTGGGCTACAATGAGCAGTTCTTC	CASSASGLGYNEQFF
NA	TRBV5-1	15	TRBJ2-7	NA	TGCGCCAGCAGCTTGGGAGGTAGTTCCTCCTACGAGCAGTACTTC	CASSLGGSSSYEQYF
NA	TRBV18	15	TRBJ2-1	TRBD2	TGTGCCAGCTCACCTAACCAGCGGGGTTACAATGAGCAGTTCTTC	CASSPNQRGYNEQFF
NA	TRBV7-2	13	TRBJ2-1	TRBD2	TGTGCCAGCAGCACCCGACTAGCAGGTGAGCAGTTCTTC	CASSTRLAGEQFF
once	TRBV15	14	TRBJ2-3	NA	TGTGCCACCGAGAGGGGGGACAGCACAGATACGCAGTATTTT	CATERGDSTDTQYF
NA	TRBV28	14	TRBJ2-7	NA	TGTGCTATACAACAGGCCTCCCCCTCCTACGAGCAGTACTTC	CAIQQASPSYEQYF
NA	TRBV6-1	14	TRBJ1-2	NA	TGTGCCAGCAGTGAAGGGGGTCCCAACTATGGCTACACCTTC	CASSEGGPNYGYTF
NA	TRBV6-5	12	TRBJ2-1	NA	TGTGCCAGCAGTTACTTGGATAATGAGCAGTTCTTC	CASSYLDNEQFF
NA	TRBV6-5	13	TRBJ2-2	NA	TGTGCCAGCAGCCCCGTGTCGGGTGGGGAGCTGTTTTTT	CASSPVSGGELFF
NA	TRBV5-1	13	TRBJ2-3	TRBD1	TGCGCCAGCAGCCCGGACAGGACAGATACGCAGTATTTT	CASSPDRTDTQYF
NA	TRBV4-2	16	TRBJ2-5	TRBD2	TGTGCCAGCAGCCCGGGGACTAGCGGGTCCCAAGAGACCCAGTACTTC	CASSPGTSGSQETQYF
NA	TRBV19	17	TRBJ2-7	TRBD1	TGTGCCAGTAGTAACCACAGGGGGGCTTACCCTAACTACGAGCAGTACTTC	CASSNHRGAYPNYEQYF
few	TRBV7-2	14	TRBJ1-1	NA	TGTGCCAGCAGCTTAGTACGGGGTTCAGGCGTAGCTTTCTTT	CASSLVRGSGVAFF
NA	TRBV6-5	13	TRBJ2-1	NA	TGTGCCAGCAGTCGCAGGAATCCCAATGAGCAGTTCTTC	CASSRRNPNEQFF
NA	TRBV18	15	TRBJ1-3	NA	TGTGCCAGCTCACCAAGTCAGGGGACAGGAAACACCATATATTTT	CASSPSQGTGNTIYF
NA	TRBV14	13	TRBJ1-5	NA	TGTGCCAGCAGCCAAGATCGCAAAGAGCCCCAGCATTTT	CASSQDRKEPQHF
NA	TRBV27	12	TRBJ1-4	NA	TGTGCCAGCAGTTTCCGCGGTGAAAAACTGTTTTTT	CASSFRGEKLFF
NA	TRBV4-2	15	TRBJ2-3	TRBD2	TGTGCCAGCAGCCAAGTCGCGGGAGTAACAGATACGCAGTATTTT	CASSQVAGVTDTQYF
NA	TRBV5-4	16	TRBJ1-2	TRBD1	TGTGCCAGCAGCTCGATGGACAGGGGGCCTTTTGATGGCTACACCTTC	CASSSMDRGPFDGYTF
once	TRBV2	12	TRBJ2-7	TRBD1	TGTGCCAGCGGGGGACAGAACTACGAGCAGTACTTC	CASGGQNYEQYF
few	TRBV5-6	14	TRBJ2-2	NA	TGTGCCAGCACACAGGGTGGTTTAGCCGGGGAGCTGTTTTTT	CASTQGGLAGELFF
NA	TRBV25-1	16	TRBJ2-5	NA	TGTGCCAGCAGTGAATTGGTCAGTAGTAACCAAGAGACCCAGTACTTC	CASSELVSSNQETQYF
NA	TRBV19	16	TRBJ1-1	NA	TGTGCCAGTACCGCGGGAGGAAGGATCGTGAACACTGAAGCTTTCTTT	CASTAGGRIVNTEAFF
NA	TRBV10-3	15	TRBJ1-5	TRBD1	TGTGCCATCAGAAAGAGCGACAGGGAGGACCAGCCCCAGCATTTT	CAIRKSDREDQPQHF
NA	TRBV29-1	14	TRBJ1-1	NA	TGCAGCGTTGTTTTCGGGAGGGTCAACACTGAAGCTTTCTTT	CSVVFGRVNTEAFF
NA	TRBV2	16	TRBJ2-1	TRBD1	TGTGCCAGCAGTGCAGAAGGGGCAGGGGGCTACAATGAGCAGTTCTTC	CASSAEGAGGYNEQFF
NA	TRBV30	13	TRBJ2-7	TRBD1	TGTGCCTGGATGGTTAAGGGGGCAGGGGAGCAGTACTTC	CAWMVKGAGEQYF
NA	TRBV7-9	17	TRBJ2-6	NA	TGTGCCAGCAGCCCAAAAACACAGTTCACCGGGGCCAACGTCCTGACTTTC	CASSPKTQFTGANVLTF
few	TRBV7-8	14	TRBJ1-2	TRBD1	TGTGCCAGCAGCCGTGAGAGGACAGGGATTAGCTACACCTTC	CASSRERTGISYTF
NA	TRBV5-1	14	TRBJ2-1	NA	TGCGCCAGCAGCCCAGGGACAACTTACAATGAGCAGTTCTTC	CASSPGTTYNEQFF
once	TRBV28	14	TRBJ1-5	NA	TGTGCCAGCAGTTTACGCAATAGCAATCAGCCCCAGCATTTT	CASSLRNSNQPQHF
NA	TRBV10-3	19	TRBJ2-5	TRBD2	TGTGCCATCAGTGCCCCGGACAGGGGACTAGCGGGAGTCCAAGAGACCCAGTACTTC	CAISAPDRGLAGVQETQYF
NA	TRBV6-1	13	TRBJ2-3	TRBD1	TGTGCCAGCAGCCCAGGGGGAACAGATACGCAGTATTTT	CASSPGGTDTQYF
NA	TRBV9	15	TRBJ2-2	NA	TGTGCCAGCAGCCCGCGCCAACGGAACACCGGGGAGCTGTTTTTT	CASSPRQRNTGELFF
NA	TRBV5-4	16	TRBJ2-2	TRBD2	TGTGCCAGCAGCCCGGGACTAGCGGTGAACACCGGGGAGCTGTTTTTT	CASSPGLAVNTGELFF
NA	TRBV5-8	16	TRBJ1-3	NA	TGTGCCAGCAGTTACCAGACGACGAGCTCTGGAAACACCATATATTTT	CASSYQTTSSGNTIYF
NA	TRBV10-1	15	TRBJ2-7	NA	TGCGCCAGCAGGGTCGTACGGCCGCGAGGCTACGAGCAGTACTTC	CASRVVRPRGYEQYF